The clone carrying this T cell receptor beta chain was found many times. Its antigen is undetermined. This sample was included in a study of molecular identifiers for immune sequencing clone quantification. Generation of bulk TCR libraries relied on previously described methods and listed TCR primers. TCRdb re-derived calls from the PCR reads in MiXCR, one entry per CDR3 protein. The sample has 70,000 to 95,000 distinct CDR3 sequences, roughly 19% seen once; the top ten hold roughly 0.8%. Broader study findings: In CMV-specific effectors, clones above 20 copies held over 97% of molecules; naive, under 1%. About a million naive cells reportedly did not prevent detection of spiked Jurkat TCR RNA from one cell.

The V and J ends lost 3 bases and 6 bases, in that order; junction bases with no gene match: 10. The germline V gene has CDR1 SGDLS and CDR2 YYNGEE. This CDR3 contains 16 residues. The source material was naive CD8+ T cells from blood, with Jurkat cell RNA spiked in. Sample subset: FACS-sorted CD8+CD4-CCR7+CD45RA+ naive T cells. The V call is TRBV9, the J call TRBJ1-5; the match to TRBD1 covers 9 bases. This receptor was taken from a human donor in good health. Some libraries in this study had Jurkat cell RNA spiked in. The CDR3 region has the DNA TGTGCCAGCAGCGCTGGGGGAACAGGGGGCTCTCAGCCCCAGCATTTT. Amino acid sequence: CASSAGGTGGSQPQHF.